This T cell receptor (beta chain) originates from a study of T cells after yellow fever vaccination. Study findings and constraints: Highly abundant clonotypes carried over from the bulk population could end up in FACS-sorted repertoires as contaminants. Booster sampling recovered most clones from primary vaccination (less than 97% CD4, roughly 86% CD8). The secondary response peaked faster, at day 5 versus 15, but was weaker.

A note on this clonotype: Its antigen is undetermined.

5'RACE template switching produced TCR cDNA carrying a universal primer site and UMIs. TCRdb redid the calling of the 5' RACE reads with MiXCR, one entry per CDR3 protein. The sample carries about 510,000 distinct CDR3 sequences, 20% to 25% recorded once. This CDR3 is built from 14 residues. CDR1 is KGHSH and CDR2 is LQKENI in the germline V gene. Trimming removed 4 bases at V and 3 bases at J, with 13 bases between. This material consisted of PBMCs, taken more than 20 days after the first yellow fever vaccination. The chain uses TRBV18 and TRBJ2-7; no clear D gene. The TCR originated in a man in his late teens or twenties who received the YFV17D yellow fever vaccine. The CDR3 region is CASSLSSMDYEQYF. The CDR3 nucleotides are TGTGCCAGCTCACTTTCCTCGATGGACTACGAGCAGTACTTC.